These 16 T cell receptor beta chains were all obtained from the same sample, sequenced in a study of low-dose radiotherapy and immunotherapy resistance in tumors. Time point specified: before trial treatment. Primers targeting TRAV and TRBV primed first-strand cDNA, covering alpha and beta chains. The PCR that amplified TCRs ran for approximately 20 cycles, relying on a constant-region primer and a V-primer adapter. TCRdb ran MiXCR on the reads and lists one entry per CDR3 protein. The sample carries 35,000 to 45,000 distinct CDR3 sequences, less than 40% recorded once. Source: PBMCs, taken before treatment. The source of these receptors is a male donor with gallbladder cancer.

In its sample, this clonotype was seen many times. The chain combines TRBV28 with TRBJ1-4; D perhaps matches TRBD1 (5 bases). Trimming took off 6 bases at V and 2 bases at J, with 7 bases between the two ends. The germline gives CDR1 MDHEN, CDR2 SYDVKM. The CDR3 runs to 13 residues. The CDR3 loop reads CASRRQTNEKLFF. CDR3 coding DNA: TGTGCCAGCAGGCGACAGACTAATGAAAAACTGTTTTTT.

The V and J genes are TRBV3-1 and TRBJ1-1; D is possibly TRBD1 (5 bases). CDR1 and CDR2 (germline): LGHDT, YNNKEL (reference sequence). The CDR3 totals 14 residues. Trimming cost V 1 base and J 4 bases, with 10 bases left between them. In nucleotides, the CDR3 is TGTGCCAGCAGCCAAGTTTCGGGGGGCACTGAAGCTTTCTTT. It encodes CASSQVSGGTEAFF.

In this sample, this clonotype turned up many times. The chain joins TRBV20-1 to TRBJ1-5, with no clear D. The V end lost 3 bases, the J end lost 0 bases, and 6 bases lay between the germline ends. Germline V lookup: CDR1 DFQATT, CDR2 SNEGSKA (reference sequence). The CDR3 spans 13 residues. The CDR3 coding sequence is TGCAGTGCTAGCAGGTCTAGCAATCAGCCCCAGCATTTT. It yields the protein CSASRSSNQPQHF.

V and J are TRBV4-2 and TRBJ2-7; no clear D. The CDR3 covers 13 residues. Deletions cut 2 bases from V and 5 bases from J, with 10 bases between. Germline CDR1 LGHNA, CDR2 YNFKEQ. The chain's CDR3 is CASSQLASDEQYF. In nucleotides, the CDR3 is TGTGCCAGCAGCCAACTGGCCTCGGACGAGCAGTACTTC.

This clonotype has at least ten counts. In nucleotides, the CDR3 is TGTGCCAGCAGCTTAGGTCTCCGGACGGCCTCGACGCAGTATTTT. This codes for CASSLGLRTASTQYF. V is TRBV11-3 and J is TRBJ2-3; D remains unclear. The V end was cut by 1 base, the J end by 9 bases, with 17 bases between. Germline values: CDR1 SGHNT, CDR2 YENEEA. There are 15 residues in the CDR3.

This clonotype showed up many times. The chain links TRBV7-9 to TRBJ2-7; a weak D match, TRBD1 (6 bases). Looked up from germline, CDR1 is SEHNR and CDR2 is FQNEAQ (reference sequence). V shed 1 base and J shed 6 bases, with 10 bases lying between them. This CDR3 contains 13 residues. The CDR3 is CASSLVQGPEQYF. The DNA of the CDR3 is TGTGCCAGCAGCTTAGTACAGGGTCCCGAGCAGTACTTC.

The V and J genes are TRBV19 and TRBJ1-2, with D uncertain. The germline V gene encodes CDR1 LNHDA and CDR2 SQIVND (reference sequence). This CDR3 comprises 15 residues. The V end was cut by 7 bases, the J end by 0 bases, with 15 bases between. As DNA, the CDR3 is TGTGCCAGTAATCAAGGCTACGAAACTAACTATGGCTACACCTTC. It encodes CASNQGYETNYGYTF.

This clonotype was found many times. The V call is TRBV27, the J call TRBJ2-3, with 8 bases identical to TRBD2. The V segment lost 3 bases and the J segment 0 bases; nucleotides outside the gene matches: 2. The germline CDR1 and CDR2 sequences are MNHEY and SMNVEV (reference sequence). The CDR3 consists of 15 residues. CDR3 sequence reads: CASSLVAGSTDTQYF. DNA for the CDR3: TGTGCCAGCAGTTTGGTAGCGGGGAGCACAGATACGCAGTATTTT.

Many counts were recorded for this clonotype. CDR3 protein: CASSPGTGSTGELFF. The CDR3 region has the DNA TGTGCCAGCAGCCCGGGGACAGGGAGCACCGGGGAGCTGTTTTTT. The V and J genes are TRBV7-9 and TRBJ2-2; 9 nucleotides line up with TRBD1. With 5 bases clipped from V and 4 bases from J, the junction kept 5 bases outside the gene matches. CDR1 is SEHNR and CDR2 is FQNEAQ in the germline V gene (reference sequence). The CDR3 is 15 amino acids.

In regard to this clonotype: Given a far larger clone just one base away, this is likely a sequencing read error. The chain carries TRBV6-5 and TRBJ2-1; 7 nucleotides match TRBD2. Trimming at V came to 5 bases and at J to 10 bases, leaving 14 bases not matched to a gene. CDR3 length: 15 amino acids. Germline V CDR1 and CDR2: MNHEY, SVGAGI. The chain's CDR3 is CASSPRLASRGEQFF. The CDR3, as DNA: TGTGCCAGCAGTCCAAGACTAGCCTCGAGGGGCGAGCAGTTCTTC.

In its sample, this clonotype was seen many times. The chain combines TRBV9 with TRBJ2-7, with 8 bases lining up with TRBD1. V gave up 0 bases and J gave up 4 bases; unmatched junction bases: 9. The CDR3 runs 16 residues. Germline values: CDR1 SGDLS, CDR2 YYNGEE. The DNA for the CDR3 is TGTGCCAGCAGCGTAGCGAGCTCAGGGGGCATTTACGAGCAGTACTTC. Translation: CASSVASSGGIYEQYF. Filled out from reference TRBV9 and TRBJ2-7, the complete variable domain reads DSGVTQTPKHLITATGQRVTLRCSPRSGDLSVYWYQQSLDQGLQFLIQYYNGEERAKGNILERFSAQQFPDLHSELNLSSLELGDSALYFCASSVASSGGIYEQYFGPGTRLTVT.

This chain links TRBV5-1 with TRBJ1-1; tentative D call: TRBD1 (6 bases). The CDR3 is made up of 14 amino acids. Germline V gives CDR1 SGHRS, CDR2 YFSETQ. Deletions cut 5 bases from V and 6 bases from J, with 17 bases between. The CDR3 loop reads CASRSGGQVAEAFF. The CDR3 DNA sequence: TGCGCCAGCAGGAGTGGGGGGCAAGTCGCTGAAGCTTTCTTT.

This clonotype was detected many times. V usage is TRBV7-3 and J usage is TRBJ2-5, with 7 bases fitting TRBD1. The CDR3 has 17 residues. The J segment lost 1 base and the V segment lost 0 bases, leaving 8 bases of the junction unmatched. CDR1 and CDR2 from the germline V gene are SGHTA and FQGTGA. CDR3 DNA sequence: TGTGCCAGCAGCTTAACCCCCCCCGGGACAGCCCAAGAGACCCAGTACTTC. Its protein is CASSLTPPGTAQETQYF.

This clonotype was counted ten times or more. V and J are TRBV28 and TRBJ2-7; TRBD1 aligns across 8 bases. The germline V gene encodes CDR1 MDHEN and CDR2 SYDVKM. This CDR3 spans 15 amino acids. J gave up 8 bases and V 1 base, and 10 bases lay outside the gene matches. CDR3 DNA sequence: TGTGCCAGCAGTTTATCCCGGGACAGGACCCCTAAGCAGTACTTC. It specifies CASSLSRDRTPKQYF.

This clonotype was observed a handful of times. The chain links TRBV27 to TRBJ1-4; 12 bases are a match to TRBD1. V lost 6 bases and J lost 6; bases outside the gene matches: 5. Germline lookup yields CDR1 MNHEY and CDR2 SMNVEV (reference sequence). CDR3 length: 15 residues. The CDR3: CASREGQGADEKLFF. The CDR3 nucleotides read TGTGCCAGCAGGGAGGGACAGGGGGCTGATGAAAAACTGTTTTTT.

This clonotype was seen a few times. The chain combines TRBV27 with TRBJ2-7; 8 nucleotides align to TRBD2. The CDR3 loop spans 16 amino acids. The germline CDR1 and CDR2 sequences are MNHEY and SMNVEV (reference sequence). The junction had 7 bases not matched to a gene; V was cut back by 0 bases and J by 3 bases. This CDR3 is CASSLSSGGGRYEQYF. CDR3 bases: TGTGCCAGCAGTTTATCGAGCGGCGGGGGGCGCTACGAGCAGTACTTC.